This T cell receptor beta chain was sequenced for a study of vaccination effects on CD4 cells after COVID-19 (dated by TCRdb to between 2021 and 2024). For context, the study as a whole: In the ViraFEST assay, PBMC were stimulated with viral peptide pools, and TCR sequencing was then used to find antigen-specific CD4+ T cell clonotypes based on their expansion. Across the study, the median time from the second dose to post-vaccine sampling was 72 days (range 14 to 241). Two million PBMC per well were cultured with around 10 ug/ml peptides in IMDM containing roughly 5% human AB serum, approximately 9.1 IU/ml IL-2 and gentamicin. The full study included approximately nine COVID-19 convalescent patients and a handful of SARS-CoV-2-naive healthy vaccine recipients. After vaccination, three convalescent patients were sampled at an early time point (day +14) and at a late time point (day +241, +227 and +161, respectively). Cultures from other donors in the study were sequenced with the Oncomine TCR Beta short-read assay on an Illumina iSeq 100. In both COVID-19 convalescent patients and infection-naive vaccine recipients, the study compared SARS-CoV-2 spike-specific CD4+ TCR repertoires from before mRNA vaccination with those from after it.

After approximately 11 days of culture, CD4+ T cells were isolated with the EasySep CD4+ T cell isolation kit. PCR-confirmed SARS-CoV-2 infection had occurred in convalescent patients between March and December 2020, before the Alpha, Beta and Delta variants emerged in the United States. Each participant got two doses of an mRNA SARS-CoV-2 vaccine, either BNT162b2 or mRNA-1273. On days 3 and 7, half of the culture medium was replaced with fresh IL-2-containing medium. Unless noted otherwise, every peptide stimulation condition was cultured in triplicate wells. Using Ficoll-Paque Plus gradient centrifugation, PBMC were separated from whole blood and then either used fresh or cryopreserved at -140C. Genomic DNA was extracted from cultured CD4+ T cells with the QIAamp micro DNA kit. The study at large found these results: For convalescent patients, new clones induced by the vaccine made up most of the post-vaccine spike-reactive repertoire, and these new clones were largely distinct from the clones induced by infection. Limitations of the study were the small number of convalescent patients and the absence of early post-infection timepoints. At late post-vaccination timepoints, both infection-induced and vaccine-induced clones showed marked clonal contraction, consistent with waning T cell responses.

The library was obtained by the immunoSEQ multiplex PCR assay. DNA from the cultured and isolated CD4+ T cells underwent TCR beta CDR3 sequencing. On the study's bioinformatics: Non-productive TCR sequences were removed, reads were trimmed to the CDR3 region, and CDR3s of at least 7 amino acids were retained. The MANAFEST web app was used to identify antigen-specific clonotypes by comparing expansion in peptide wells with expansion in reference cultures. For clones to be considered positive, expansion at FDR<0.05 versus reference and all other wells, an odds ratio above 5, and a frequency above 0.1% in two replicate wells were required. Cross-reactive clonotypes were defined as significantly expanded in SARS-CoV-2 spike wells and in at least one common cold coronavirus spike condition. CDR3 similarity was assessed by Levenshtein distance with the stringdist R package, and unrooted trees were built with ape in R 3.6.1. Here the immuneACCESS table is served through TCRdb, limited to in-frame sequences with V and J called. Missing clones are a known gap in these copies; in checked studies unresolved V genes cover under half, and the rest lacks a known reason. Clone size and the V and J calls come from that table; the DNA yielded D and trimming. A total of 30,000 to 40,000 clones appear in this sample, roughly four fifths of them only once. Approximately 6.3% of the sample is held by the ten biggest clonotypes.

In the case of this clone: Its antigen has not been determined. Nothing much larger sits one base from this clone, and base qualities are not available.

The CDR1 and CDR2 encoded by the germline V gene are KGHSH and LQKENI. Inclusive of the bounding cysteine and phenylalanine, the CDR3 is 17 residues long. Only CDR3 DNA remains: 51 bases, in frame from the first base. V loses 3 bases at its end and J loses 4 bases; junction bases beyond the gene matches: 8. The rearranged segments are TRBV18 and TRBJ2-6, with 8 junctional bases fitting TRBD1. The source of this sequence is a human donor who had a prior SARS-CoV-2 infection. Sequenced material: CD4+ T cells from PBMCs cultured without peptide, taken after COVID-19 vaccination. The CDR3: CASSPEWTGNGANVLTF. The DNA sequence is given as TGTGCCAGCTCACCGGAATGGACAGGGAACGGGGCCAACGTCCTGACTTTC.